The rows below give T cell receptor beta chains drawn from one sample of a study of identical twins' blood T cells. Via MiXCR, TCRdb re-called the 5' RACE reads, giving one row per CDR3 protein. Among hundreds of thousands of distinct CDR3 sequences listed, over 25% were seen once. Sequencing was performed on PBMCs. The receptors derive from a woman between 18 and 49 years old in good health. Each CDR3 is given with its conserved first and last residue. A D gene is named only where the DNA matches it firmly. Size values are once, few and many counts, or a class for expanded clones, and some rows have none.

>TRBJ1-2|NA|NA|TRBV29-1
CSVDVGYTF
TGCAGCGTTGACGTTGGCTACACCTTC
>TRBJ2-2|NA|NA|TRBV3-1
CASSLIGTSNTGELFF
TGTGCCAGCAGCCTCATCGGGACATCGAACACCGGGGAGCTGTTTTTT
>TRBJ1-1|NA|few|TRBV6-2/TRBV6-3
CASSYNLRGGGTEAFF
TGTGCCAGCAGTTATAATCTACGGGGAGGGGGAACTGAAGCTTTCTTT
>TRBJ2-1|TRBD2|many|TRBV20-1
CSARASGRIGDEQFF
TGCAGTGCTAGAGCGAGCGGGAGGATCGGCGATGAGCAGTTCTTC
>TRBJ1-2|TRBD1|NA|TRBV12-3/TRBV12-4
CASRRQGPYSYTF
TGTGCCAGCAGAAGACAGGGCCCCTATAGCTACACCTTC
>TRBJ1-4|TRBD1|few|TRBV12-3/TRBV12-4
CASSPQGMREKLFF
TGTGCCAGCAGTCCACAGGGGATGAGGGAAAAACTGTTTTTT
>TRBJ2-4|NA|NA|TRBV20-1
CSARDPRVRGIQYF
TGCAGTGCTAGAGATCCGCGGGTTAGGGGCATTCAGTACTTC
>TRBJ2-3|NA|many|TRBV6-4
CASSDSGGATDTQYF
TGTGCCAGCAGTGACTCGGGGGGGGCCACAGATACGCAGTATTTT
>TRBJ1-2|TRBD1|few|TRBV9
CASSVSGGSYGYTF
TGTGCCAGCAGCGTTTCAGGGGGATCCTATGGCTACACCTTC
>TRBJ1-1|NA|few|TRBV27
CASSSRGGTEAFF
TGTGCCAGCAGTTCCAGGGGTGGGACTGAAGCTTTCTTT
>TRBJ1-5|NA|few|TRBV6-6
CATRAGNQPQHF
TGTGCCACCCGGGCAGGGAATCAGCCCCAGCATTTT
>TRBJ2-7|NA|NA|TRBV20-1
CSASGAAEQYF
TGCAGTGCTAGTGGGGCAGCCGAGCAGTACTTC
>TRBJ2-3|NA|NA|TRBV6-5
CASSYSGGKVDTQYF
TGTGCCAGCAGTTACTCGGGCGGAAAGGTAGATACGCAGTATTTT
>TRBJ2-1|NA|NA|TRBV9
CASSVEASSYNEQFF
TGTGCCAGCAGCGTAGAGGCTAGTTCCTACAATGAGCAGTTCTTC
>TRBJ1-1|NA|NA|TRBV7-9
CASSFGASRSIFF
TGTGCCAGCAGCTTCGGGGCTTCTAGAAGCATTTTCTTT
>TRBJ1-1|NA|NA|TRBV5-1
CASSLETEGNTEAFF
TGCGCCAGCAGCTTGGAGACTGAAGGGAACACTGAAGCTTTCTTT